The present entry profiles one T cell receptor beta chain with its context. Its antigen is undetermined. PCR used 60 Vbeta primers and 13 Jbeta primers. The protocol was immunoSEQ multiplex PCR, while the TCRdb copy is restricted to in-frame clones and leaves out a portion. In the table there are 150,000 to 200,000 clones, about 79% of which are singletons. The source of the sample is a study of cytomegalovirus exposure and HLA in healthy donors. Findings of the study overall: The study listed about 150 cytomegalovirus-associated TCR beta chains. The later analysis indicated that the majority of CMV-associated TCR beta chains appeared HLA-restricted.

CDR1 SGHTA and CDR2 FQGTGA come from the germline V gene. The CDR3 runs to 13 residues. Trimming took off 1 base at V and 6 bases at J, with 9 bases between the two ends. Specimen: PBMCs. The receptor's source is a woman aged 45-65 years in good health and CMV-seronegative. The chain couples TRBV7-3 to TRBJ1-1; D remains unclear. The CDR3 DNA reads as TGTGCCAGCAGCTTAAGTGTAGTCTCTGAAGCTTTCTTT. Protein: CASSLSVVSEAFF.